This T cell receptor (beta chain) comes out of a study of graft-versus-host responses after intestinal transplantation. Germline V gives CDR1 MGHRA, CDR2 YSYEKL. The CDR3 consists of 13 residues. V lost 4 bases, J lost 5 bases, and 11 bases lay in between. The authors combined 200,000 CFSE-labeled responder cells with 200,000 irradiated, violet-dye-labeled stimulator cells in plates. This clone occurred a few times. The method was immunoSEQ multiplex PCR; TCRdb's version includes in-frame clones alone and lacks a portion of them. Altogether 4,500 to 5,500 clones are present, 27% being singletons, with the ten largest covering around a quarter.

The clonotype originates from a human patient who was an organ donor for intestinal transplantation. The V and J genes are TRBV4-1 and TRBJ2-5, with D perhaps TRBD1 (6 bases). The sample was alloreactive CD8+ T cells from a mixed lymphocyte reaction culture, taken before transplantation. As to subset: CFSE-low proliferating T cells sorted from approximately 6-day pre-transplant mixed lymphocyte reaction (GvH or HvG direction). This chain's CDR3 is CASSRNREETQYF. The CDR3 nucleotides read TGCGCCAGCAGCCGTAACAGGGAGGAGACCCAGTACTTC.